This TCR beta chain was recovered during a study of tumor-infiltrating lymphocytes in localized non-small cell lung cancer. About the study: From each patient, both tumor and uninvolved lung, non-adjacent to tumor, were sampled. Broader study findings: TCR sequencing covered a subset of patients with enough tissue. IM1 and IM2 tumors showed no difference in T-cell fraction. Each assay used a separate piece of the same tissue.

TCRdb keeps only in-frame clones here, not all; method: immunoSEQ multiplex PCR. The sample yields about 18,000 clones, 65% to 80% seen once. This clone was picked up a small number of times. The antigen remains unidentified. The V and J ends lost 3 bases and 3 bases, in that order; junction bases with no gene match: 5. Germline loops: CDR1 MNHNY, CDR2 SVGAGI (reference sequence). The CDR3 is 15 amino acids. Source material: lung tumor tissue. The source of this sequence is a human donor with non-small cell lung cancer. V gene TRBV6-6 combines with J gene TRBJ2-3; 8 bases line up with TRBD2. For the CDR3, the DNA is TGTGCCAGCAGTTATACGGGGGGGGCAACAGATACGCAGTATTTT. Protein sequence: CASSYTGGATDTQYF.